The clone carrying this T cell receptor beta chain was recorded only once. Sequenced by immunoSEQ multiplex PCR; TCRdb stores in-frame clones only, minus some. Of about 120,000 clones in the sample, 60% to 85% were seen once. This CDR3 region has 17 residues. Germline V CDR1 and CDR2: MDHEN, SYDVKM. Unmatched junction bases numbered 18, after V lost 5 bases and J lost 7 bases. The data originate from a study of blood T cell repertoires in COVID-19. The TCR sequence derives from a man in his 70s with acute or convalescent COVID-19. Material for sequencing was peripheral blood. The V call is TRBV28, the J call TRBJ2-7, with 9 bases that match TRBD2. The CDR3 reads CASSPPDGGAGGPEQYF. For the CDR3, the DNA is TGTGCCAGCAGTCCCCCCGACGGTGGTGCGGGAGGGCCTGAGCAGTACTTC. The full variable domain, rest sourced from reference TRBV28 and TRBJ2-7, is DVKVTQSSRYLVKRTGEKVFLECVQDMDHENMFWYRQDPGLGLRLIYFSYDVKMKEKGDIPEGYSVSREKKERFSLILESASTNQTSMYLCASSPPDGGAGGPEQYFGPGTRLTVT.